The entry that follows covers one TCR beta chain sequence. Profiling relied on immunoSEQ multiplex PCR, and the TCRdb table lists in-frame clones only, not all of them. The sample shows 75,000 to 80,000 clones, under 95% of them seen only once. These data belong to a study of technical replicates of blood from a handful of donors. The CDR3 length is 16 residues. Germline V gives CDR1 SGHNT, CDR2 YYREEE (reference sequence). J was trimmed by 7 bases and V by 4 bases; bases with no gene match: 10. The gene calls are TRBV5-4 and TRBJ2-1, with TRBD2 matching 11 bases. The clonotype comes from a human donor in good health. The sample was T cells isolated from PBMCs. The CDR3 bases are TGTGCCAGCAGCCCCGATAGACTAGCGGGATTTAATGAGCAGTTCTTC. Its translation is CASSPDRLAGFNEQFF.